These 13 T cell receptor beta chains originate from one sample sequenced in a study of T-cell memory formation after mild COVID-19. TCRdb called the 5' RACE reads again in MiXCR, with one record for every CDR3 protein. Here the sample spans some 290,000 distinct CDR3 sequences, around 15% being singletons. Material: PBMCs or a T cell subset sorted from them (not recorded which). Receptors were obtained from a man between 18 and 29 years old who had mild COVID-19 (a few samples of this study predate the infection). Cell type and time point are not known.

The gene calls are TRBV30 and TRBJ1-2; D gene unclear. From germline, CDR1 is GTSNPN and CDR2 SVGIG (reference sequence). V gave up 7 bases and J gave up 8 bases, with 20 bases separating them. This CDR3 contains 13 residues. The CDR3 here is CASPAGRRRGYTF. The CDR3 region has the DNA TGTGCCTCGCCCGCAGGCAGAAGGAGGGGCTACACCTTC.

The rearrangement joins TRBV15 to TRBJ2-7; D is ambiguous. Germline CDR1 LNHNV, CDR2 YYDKDF (reference sequence). With 0 bases removed from V and 3 bases from J, the gap between germline ends came to 9 bases. CDR3 size: 14 residues. DNA for the CDR3: TGTGCCACCAGCAGAGACCCGGTGAGCTACGAGCAGTACTTC. Its translation: CATSRDPVSYEQYF. Based on the CDR3 plus reference TRBV15 and TRBJ2-7, the full variable domain is DAMVIQNPRYQVTQFGKPVTLSCSQTLNHNVMYWYQQKSSQAPKLLFHYYDKDFNNEADTPDNFQSRRPNTSFCFLDIRSPGLGDTAMYLCATSRDPVSYEQYFGPGTRLTVT.

This clonotype was detected only a few times. V gene TRBV6-5 combines with J gene TRBJ1-1; D perhaps matches TRBD1 (5 bases). The germline gives CDR1 MNHEY, CDR2 SVGAGI. CDR3 length: 13 amino acids. Trimming cost V 10 bases and J 1 base, with 13 bases left between them. The CDR3 reads CATQGVENTEAFF. The CDR3 DNA follows: TGTGCCACCCAGGGAGTGGAGAACACTGAAGCTTTCTTT.

This clonotype turned up a few times. The chain has TRBV7-6 and TRBJ2-7; TRBD2 might be the D (7 bases). V was pared by 0 bases and J by 5 bases, with 11 bases between. CDR3 size: 14 residues. Germline V gives CDR1 SGHVS, CDR2 FNYEAQ. The CDR3 protein is CASSLAGGANEQYF. The CDR3 bases are TGTGCCAGCAGCTTAGCGGGGGGGGCGAACGAGCAGTACTTC.

This clonotype was seen more than once but under ten times. The rearrangement uses TRBV7-2 and TRBJ1-2, with unresolved D. The CDR3 length is 15 residues. Germline loops: CDR1 SGHTA, CDR2 FQGNSA. V dropped 5 bases and J dropped 7 bases, with 20 bases sitting between them. The CDR3 loop reads CASSATPDIRGGYTF. The CDR3 nucleotides are TGTGCCAGCAGCGCGACGCCTGACATTCGTGGTGGCTACACCTTC.

This clonotype was detected ten times or more. In DNA form, the CDR3 reads TGTGCCACCAACTCGGGGACAGCTAGCACAGATACGCAGTATTTT. It encodes CATNSGTASTDTQYF. This chain uses TRBV15 with TRBJ2-3; 7 bases align to TRBD1. CDR3 size: 15 residues. CDR1 LNHNV and CDR2 YYDKDF come from the germline V gene (reference sequence). Trimming took 7 bases from V and 0 from J; bases not matched to a gene: 7.

The CDR3 sequence: CASSLPDRATGNTIYF. The CDR3 bases are TGTGCCAGCAGCTTACCGGACAGGGCGACTGGAAACACCATATATTTT. The chain is built from TRBV5-6 and TRBJ1-3; 8 bases align to TRBD1. CDR3 size: 16 residues. Germline lookup yields CDR1 SGHDT and CDR2 YYEEEE. V dropped 2 bases and J dropped 2; count of bases not matched to a gene: 6. Full variable domain (missing parts from reference TRBV5-6 and TRBJ1-3): DAGVTQSPTHLIKTRGQQVTLRCSPKSGHDTVSWYQQALGQGPQFIFQYYEEEERQRGNFPDRFSGHQFPNYSSELNVNALLLGDSALYLCASSLPDRATGNTIYFGEGSWLTVV.

The rearrangement joins TRBV18 to TRBJ2-4, with D possibly being TRBD1 (6 bases). This CDR3 spans 14 amino acids. The germline V and J ends were trimmed by 2 bases and 15 bases, with 20 bases remaining between them. CDR1 is KGHSH, CDR2 LQKENI, per germline. The CDR3 DNA sequence: TGTGCCAGCTCACCAGCGGACAGCCAACAGTTCTCGTACTTC. Residues: CASSPADSQQFSYF.

This chain uses TRBV19 with TRBJ1-2; 7 nucleotides match TRBD1. The CDR3 extends over 17 amino acids. The J segment lost 0 bases and the V segment lost 5 bases, leaving 12 bases of the junction unmatched. CDR1 is LNHDA, CDR2 SQIVND, per germline (reference sequence). CDR3 sequence reads: CASSSPGQQTTNYGYTF. CDR3 in DNA: TGTGCCAGTAGTTCACCGGGACAGCAAACTACTAACTATGGCTACACCTTC.

This clonotype is a singleton in its sample. This sequence joins TRBV6-6 and TRBJ2-3, with D perhaps matching TRBD1 or TRBD2 (6 bases each). The CDR3 has 14 amino acids. Per the germline V gene, CDR1 is MNHNY and CDR2 is SVGAGI (reference sequence). Trimming removed 8 bases from V and 8 bases from J, with 20 bases in between. The CDR3 DNA follows: TGTGCCAGCGGTACAGGGACTCCCGGGGGTACGCAGTATTTT. It yields the protein CASGTGTPGGTQYF.

On this clonotype itself: A much larger clone is a single base away; this may be a read error. The chain recombines TRBV7-8 with TRBJ1-5; maybe TRBD1 (5 bases). This CDR3 comprises 12 residues. Per germline, CDR1 SGHVS and CDR2 FQNEAQ. V gave up 4 bases and J gave up 5 bases, with 6 bases separating them. The CDR3 sequence is CASSWGDQPQHF. The CDR3 nucleotides read TGTGCCAGCAGCTGGGGGGATCAGCCCCAGCATTTT.

The J gene is TRBJ1-1, the V gene TRBV20-1, with D hard to call. CDR3 size: 15 residues. V was trimmed by 2 bases and J by 2 bases, leaving 15 bases between them. Germline assignment: CDR1 DFQATT and CDR2 SNEGSKA (reference sequence). CDR3 nucleotides: TGCAGTGCTAGACCTCGGGGTCTTTTAAACACTGAAGCTTTCTTT. Translating gives CSARPRGLLNTEAFF.

The chain carries TRBV6-5 and TRBJ2-1; 10 bases match TRBD1. CDR3 length: 16 amino acids. CDR1 is MNHEY, CDR2 SVGAGI, per germline. V lost 2 bases and J lost 2; bases outside the gene matches: 3. CDR3 in amino acids: CASSYGGQGTYNEQFF. CDR3 in DNA: TGTGCCAGCAGTTACGGGGGACAGGGGACCTACAATGAGCAGTTCTTC.